A selection of T cell receptor beta chains follows, all from one sample in a study of CD8+CD57+ T cells in acquired aplastic anemia. MiXCR, run by TCRdb on the reads, gives a single entry per CDR3 protein. The data show 160,000 or so distinct CDR3 sequences, roughly 50% seen once. Material for sequencing was sorted CD4+, CD8+, or CD8+CD57+ T cells (not recorded which) from PBMCs. These receptors all come from a human donor with aplastic anemia. The CDR3 runs from the conserved cysteine through the conserved F or W. D genes are given only for firm matches. Rows may omit the clone size; those that give it use once, few, many or a size class.

V gene	J gene	clone size	D gene	CDR3 DNA	CDR3 protein
TRBV6-1	TRBJ2-5	-	TRBD1	TGTGCCAGCAGAGACGGGACAGGGCTGGGGGAGACCCAGTACTTC	CASRDGTGLGETQYF
TRBV30	TRBJ1-1	many	TRBD1	TGTGCCTGGACAGGGGGTCTTGTCACTGAAGCTTTCTTT	CAWTGGLVTEAFF
TRBV7-8	TRBJ1-6	-	-	TGTGCCAGCAGCTTGTTGGGAGTAGCAAATTCACCCCTCCACTTT	CASSLLGVANSPLHF
TRBV6-1	TRBJ1-5	-	-	TGTGCCAGCAGTCGGTCCCGGACGAGCAATCAGCCCCAGCATTTT	CASSRSRTSNQPQHF
TRBV15	TRBJ1-1	-	TRBD1	TGTGCCACCAGCCCCTGGGACAGAACTGAAGCTTTCTTT	CATSPWDRTEAFF
TRBV25-1	TRBJ2-7	-	-	TGTGCCAGCAGCCCCTCTATTGGCTACGAGCAGTACTTC	CASSPSIGYEQYF
TRBV7-3	TRBJ1-1	-	-	TGTGCCAGCGAGGGGACTGGAGCTTTCTTT	CASEGTGAFF
TRBV29-1	TRBJ2-5	-	-	TGCAGCGCGTTGCCAACTACTAGGGGGGTCTGGGAGACCCAGTACTTC	CSALPTTRGVWETQYF
TRBV12-3/TRBV12-4	TRBJ2-7	-	-	TGTGCCAGCAGTTTAGCCCCGACGGACGTGGGCTACGAGCAGTACTTC	CASSLAPTDVGYEQYF
TRBV24-1	TRBJ2-2	-	-	TGTGCCACCAGTGATTTCGGCGGGGAGCTGTTTTTT	CATSDFGGELFF
TRBV7-9	TRBJ1-6	few	-	TGTGCCAGCAGCTTAGGAGCAAATTCACCCCTCCACTTT	CASSLGANSPLHF
TRBV24-1	TRBJ2-7	many	-	TGTGCCACCAGTTCCGGGACAATAGGAACCTACGAGCAGTACTTC	CATSSGTIGTYEQYF
TRBV7-9	TRBJ1-6	-	-	TGTGCCAGCAGCTCTGAGGGATCGGCACCCCTCCACTTT	CASSSEGSAPLHF
TRBV12-3/TRBV12-4	TRBJ2-3	many	TRBD2	TGTGCCAGCACTCTTTCTAGCGGGAGAAGCGCAGATACGCAGTATTTT	CASTLSSGRSADTQYF
TRBV7-3	TRBJ1-1	many	TRBD1	TGTGCCAGCAGCTTAATGGCGACAGGGGAAGCTTTCTTT	CASSLMATGEAFF
TRBV24-1	TRBJ2-7	few	-	TGTGCCACCAGTGACATTAACTGGCGATTGGACGAGCAGTACTTC	CATSDINWRLDEQYF
TRBV29-1	TRBJ2-3	-	TRBD1	TGCAGCGTTGAGACAGGGAAAGATACGCAGTATTTT	CSVETGKDTQYF
TRBV24-1	TRBJ2-5	few	-	TGTGCCACCAGTGATTTGGGCGGAGGACCCCAAGAGACCCAGTACTTC	CATSDLGGGPQETQYF
TRBV5-8	TRBJ1-6	many	-	TGTGCCAGCAGCTTGGAGGCCCTTAATTCACCCCTCCACTTT	CASSLEALNSPLHF
TRBV4-3	TRBJ1-2	many	-	TGCGCCAGCAGCCAAGAGTTAAACATATGGGTCTATGGCTACACCTTC	CASSQELNIWVYGYTF
TRBV5-5	TRBJ2-7	-	TRBD2	TGTGCCAGCAGCTGGGGACTAGCGATAGGCTACGAGCAGTACTTC	CASSWGLAIGYEQYF
TRBV19	TRBJ2-7	many	-	TGTGCCAGTAGTATTCGGGTGATGGGGGGCTACGAGCAGTACTTC	CASSIRVMGGYEQYF
TRBV20-1	TRBJ1-2	many	-	TGCAGTGCTAGAGAGGAGATCCTCTGGGGCTACACCTTC	CSAREEILWGYTF
TRBV27	TRBJ1-2	few	-	TGTGCCAGCAGTTTTGGAGTCCCCGGGCAGGGTAGTGGCTACACCTTC	CASSFGVPGQGSGYTF
TRBV9	TRBJ2-7	once	TRBD1	TGTGCCAGCGGGAAGGGGGCCGAGCAGTACTTC	CASGKGAEQYF
TRBV7-6	TRBJ2-7	-	TRBD2	TGTGCCAGCAGCCCATTGGCTAGCGGGAACTACGAGCAGTACTTC	CASSPLASGNYEQYF
TRBV9	TRBJ1-3	many	-	TGTGCCAGCAGCGTCTACAGCTCCTATGTTCCGGGAAACACCATATATTTT	CASSVYSSYVPGNTIYF
TRBV2	TRBJ2-2	-	-	TGTGCCAGCGTTGAAGGGGGGTACACCGGGGAGCTGTTTTTT	CASVEGGYTGELFF
TRBV11-2	TRBJ2-2	once	-	TGTGCCAGCAGCTTAGATCTAGGAAACACCGGGGATCTGTTTTTT	CASSLDLGNTGDLFF
TRBV4-1	TRBJ2-1	few	-	TGCGCCAGCAGCCAAGTCCGGGTCGGGGACCCCCCCTACAATGAGCAGTTCTTC	CASSQVRVGDPPYNEQFF
TRBV7-2	TRBJ2-7	once	-	TGTGCCAGCAGCTACACCGACGAGCAGTACTTC	CASSYTDEQYF
TRBV10-1	TRBJ2-1	-	TRBD1	TGCGCCAGCAGTGAGTCGGTGACAGGGAGAAATGAGCAGTTCTTC	CASSESVTGRNEQFF